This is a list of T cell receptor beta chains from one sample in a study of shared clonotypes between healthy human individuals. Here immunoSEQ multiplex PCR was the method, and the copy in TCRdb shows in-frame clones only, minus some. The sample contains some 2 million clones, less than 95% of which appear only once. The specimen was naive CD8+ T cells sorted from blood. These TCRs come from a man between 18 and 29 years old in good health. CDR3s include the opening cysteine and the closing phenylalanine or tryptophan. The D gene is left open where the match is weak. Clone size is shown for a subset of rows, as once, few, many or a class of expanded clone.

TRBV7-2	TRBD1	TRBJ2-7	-	CASSATGTGIYEQYF	TGTGCCAGCAGCGCCACCGGGACAGGAATCTACGAGCAGTACTTC
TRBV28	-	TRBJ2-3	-	CASSFGSDTDTQYF	TGTGCCAGCAGTTTTGGCTCGGACACAGATACGCAGTATTTT
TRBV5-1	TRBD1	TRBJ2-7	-	CASSYEPGQGYEQYF	TGCGCCAGCAGCTATGAACCCGGACAGGGGTACGAGCAGTACTTC
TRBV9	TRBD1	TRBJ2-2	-	CASSASRDRGQGGELFF	TGTGCCAGCAGCGCGTCCCGGGACAGGGGGCAGGGCGGGGAGCTGTTTTTT
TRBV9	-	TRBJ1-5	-	CASSVYSNQPQHF	TGTGCCAGCAGCGTCTACAGCAATCAGCCCCAGCATTTT
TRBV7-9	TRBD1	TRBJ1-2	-	CASSKSQGAPSPGYTF	TGTGCCAGCAGCAAGTCACAGGGGGCGCCGTCACCTGGCTACACCTTC
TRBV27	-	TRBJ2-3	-	CASSLALSTDTQYF	TGTGCCAGCAGTTTGGCACTTAGCACAGATACGCAGTATTTT
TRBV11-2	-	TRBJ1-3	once	CASSLYGGTGNTIYF	TGTGCCAGCAGCTTATACGGGGGGACTGGAAACACCATATATTTT
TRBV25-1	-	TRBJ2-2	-	CASSEKDSNTGELFF	TGTGCCAGCAGTGAAAAGGACAGTAACACCGGGGAGCTGTTTTTT
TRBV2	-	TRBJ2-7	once	CASSEGAPLRF	TGTGCCAGCAGTGAAGGGGCCCCGTTGAGGTTC
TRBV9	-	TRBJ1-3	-	CASSSDGSSGNTIYF	TGTGCCAGCAGCTCCGACGGGAGCTCTGGAAACACCATATATTTT
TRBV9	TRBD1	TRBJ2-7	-	CASSVGMGQGLHEQYF	TGTGCCAGCAGCGTAGGCATGGGACAGGGACTCCACGAGCAGTACTTC
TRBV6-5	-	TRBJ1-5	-	CASSYSNVVQWHF	TGTGCCAGCAGTTACTCGAACGTTGTGCAGTGGCATTTT
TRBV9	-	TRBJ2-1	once	CASSVSGFSYNEQFF	TGTGCCAGCAGCGTGTCGGGTTTCTCCTACAATGAGCAGTTCTTC
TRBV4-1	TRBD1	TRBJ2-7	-	CASSYRQGARLEAGYEQYF	TGCGCCAGCAGCTATAGACAGGGGGCGCGCCTTGAGGCTGGCTACGAGCAGTACTTC
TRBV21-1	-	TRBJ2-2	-	CASSSRQLTDGELFF	TGTGCCAGCAGCTCCCGGCAGCTAACAGACGGGGAGCTGTTTTTT
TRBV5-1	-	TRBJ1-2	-	CASSFDSILDYGYTF	TGCGCCAGCAGCTTTGACTCTATCCTGGACTATGGCTACACCTTC
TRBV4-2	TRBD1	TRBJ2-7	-	CASSQLSGTGGTYEQYF	TGTGCCAGCAGCCAGCTATCCGGGACAGGGGGAACCTACGAGCAGTACTTC
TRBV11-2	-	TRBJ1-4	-	CASSLVLGDLGEKLFF	TGTGCCAGCAGCTTAGTTTTAGGGGACCTGGGGGAAAAACTGTTTTTT
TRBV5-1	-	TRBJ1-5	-	CASSLEGRSNQPQHF	TGCGCCAGCAGCTTGGAGGGTAGGAGCAATCAGCCCCAGCATTTT
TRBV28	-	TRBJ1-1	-	CASSLYGTEAFF	TGTGCCAGCAGTTTATATGGAACTGAAGCTTTCTTT
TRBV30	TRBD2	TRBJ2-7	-	CAWSWTSGSYEQYF	TGTGCCTGGAGTTGGACTAGCGGGTCCTACGAGCAGTACTTC
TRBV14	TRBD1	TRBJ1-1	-	CASSLQRTGTRNTEAFF	TGTGCCAGCAGCCTCCAGAGGACAGGTACAAGGAACACTGAAGCTTTCTTT
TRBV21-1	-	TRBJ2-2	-	CASSNRTSRTGELFF	TGTGCCAGCAGCAATAGGACTAGTCGTACCGGGGAGCTGTTTTTT
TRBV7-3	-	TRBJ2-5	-	CASSEDVEETQYF	TGTGCCAGCAGCGAGGACGTAGAAGAGACCCAGTACTTC
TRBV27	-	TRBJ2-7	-	CASSATAFGSAYEQYF	TGTGCCAGCAGTGCGACAGCTTTTGGGTCGGCATACGAGCAGTACTTC